A selection of T cell receptor beta chains follows, all from one sample in a study of blood T cell repertoires in COVID-19. The protocol was immunoSEQ multiplex PCR, while the TCRdb copy is restricted to in-frame clones and leaves out a portion. The sample contains over 200,000 clones, roughly 81% of which appear only once. Sequenced: peripheral blood. Receptors originate from a woman aged 45-60 years with active or convalescent COVID-19. Each CDR3 is given with its conserved first and last residue. The D gene is left open where the match is weak. Size is omitted from some rows. Given values are once, few, many or a class for expanded clones.

d_call	v_call	clone_size	j_call	cdr3_nt	cdr3_aa
-	TRBV28	few	TRBJ1-1	TGTGCCAGCAGCCCACGCCCGGAAGGAGGAGCTTTCTTT	CASSPRPEGGAFF
-	TRBV6-5	few	TRBJ2-1	TGTGCCAGCAGTCTCCAGAATCCGCCGAATGAGCAGTTCTTC	CASSLQNPPNEQFF
-	TRBV5-1	-	TRBJ2-1	TGCGCCAGCAGCTTGGTCGGGGGAAATGAGCAGTTCTTC	CASSLVGGNEQFF
TRBD1	TRBV24-1	-	TRBJ1-1	TGTGCCACCAGTGATACCACAGGGGGCACGACTGAAGCTTTCTTT	CATSDTTGGTTEAFF
TRBD1	TRBV7-9	-	TRBJ1-1	TGTGCCAGCAGCTCCGGACAGGGGGCTACCACTGAAGCTTTCTTT	CASSSGQGATTEAFF
-	TRBV18	-	TRBJ1-4	TGTGCCAGCTCGCCGGGGGGGGAAAAACTGTTTTTT	CASSPGGEKLFF
-	TRBV20-1	-	TRBJ2-3	TGCAGTGCCTCCCTGGATACGCAGTATTTT	CSASLDTQYF
TRBD2	TRBV30	-	TRBJ2-1	TGTGCCTGGAGTGGACTAGCGGGAGACCTGAGCTCCTACAATGAGCAGTTCTTC	CAWSGLAGDLSSYNEQFF
-	TRBV5-1	-	TRBJ1-5	TGCGCCAGCAGCTTGGCCGGAGAGGAGGCTCAGCCCCAGCATTTT	CASSLAGEEAQPQHF
-	TRBV28	few	TRBJ1-3	TGTGCCAGCAGTCCCGCAACAGGGCGCTCTGGAAACACCATATATTTT	CASSPATGRSGNTIYF
-	TRBV12-3/TRBV12-4	-	TRBJ2-5	TGTGCCAGCAGCCCCTCCGGGGAGACCCAGTACTTC	CASSPSGETQYF
-	TRBV30	-	TRBJ1-4	TGTGCCTGGTCAGGGAGGGGAGCAACTAATGAAAAACTGTTTTTT	CAWSGRGATNEKLFF
-	TRBV4-1	-	TRBJ2-3	TGCGCCAGCAGCCAAGCGCGAGATACGCAGTATTTT	CASSQARDTQYF
-	TRBV9	few	TRBJ1-6	TGTGCCAGCAGCGTAGACCCTCGGAAGGGGATGAATTCACCCCTCCACTTT	CASSVDPRKGMNSPLHF
-	TRBV10-2	-	TRBJ1-1	TGCGCCAGCATTAAACAGGTGAACACTGAAGCTTTCTTT	CASIKQVNTEAFF
-	TRBV29-1	-	TRBJ2-1	TGCAGCGTTGTGGAGGCCAATGAGCAGTTCTTC	CSVVEANEQFF
TRBD1	TRBV24-1	once	TRBJ1-1	TGTGCCACCAGTGATAGGGGGACAGGGGACACTGAAGCTTTCTTT	CATSDRGTGDTEAFF
-	TRBV7-9	-	TRBJ1-1	TGTGCCAGCAGCGCAGACAGGATAATGAACACTGAAGCTTTCTTT	CASSADRIMNTEAFF
TRBD1	TRBV18	-	TRBJ1-1	TGTGCCAGCTCCCCTGGGACAGCCTCGGAAGCTTTCTTT	CASSPGTASEAFF
-	TRBV3-1/TRBV3-2	-	TRBJ2-1	TGTGCCAGCAGCCAACCACCTCCCGGTCCCCCCTACAATGAGCAGTTCTTC	CASSQPPPGPPYNEQFF
-	TRBV12-3/TRBV12-4	-	TRBJ1-1	TGTGCCAGCAGCCAGAACACTGAAGCTTTCTTT	CASSQNTEAFF
TRBD1	TRBV6-6	few	TRBJ1-4	TGTGCCAGCAGTCCCGACAGGGTAGGAAAAAAACTGTTTTTT	CASSPDRVGKKLFF
-	TRBV7-2	-	TRBJ2-2	TGTGCCAGCAGCTTATTGGCGGCCCGGAACACCGGGGAGCTGTTTTTT	CASSLLAARNTGELFF
TRBD1	TRBV9	-	TRBJ2-7	TGTGCCAGCAGCGCGACAACAGGGGGCATATACGAGCAGTACTTC	CASSATTGGIYEQYF
TRBD2	TRBV14	-	TRBJ2-5	TGTGCCAGCAGCCAAGATCGAGGGACTAGCTTCCTTCAAGAGACCCAGTACTTC	CASSQDRGTSFLQETQYF
-	TRBV5-5	-	TRBJ2-7	TGTGCCAGCAGCTCACTATCTTTACGCAGGGACTACGAGCAGTACTTC	CASSSLSLRRDYEQYF
-	TRBV12-3/TRBV12-4	once	TRBJ2-3	TGTGCCAGCAGTTTTAGCAGGACAGAGACGCAGTATTTT	CASSFSRTETQYF
TRBD1	TRBV12-3/TRBV12-4	-	TRBJ1-2	TGTGCCAGCACCGGACAGGGCAGCTATGGCTACACCTTC	CASTGQGSYGYTF
-	TRBV5-1	-	TRBJ1-4	TGCGCCAGCAGCCCGGGGGACTCAACTAATGAAAAACTGTTTTTT	CASSPGDSTNEKLFF
-	TRBV6-5	-	TRBJ2-1	TGTGCCAGCAGCCCCTCGGCAGGGTCCTACAATGAGCAGTTCTTC	CASSPSAGSYNEQFF
TRBD1	TRBV5-1	few	TRBJ1-1	TGCGCCAGCAGCTTGTATGGGCTAACGGACAGGGGAGAGAATGAAGCTTTCTTT	CASSLYGLTDRGENEAFF
TRBD1	TRBV15	-	TRBJ1-2	TGTGCCACCAGCAGATCGGATCGGGACAGGGGCAATGGCTACACCTTC	CATSRSDRDRGNGYTF
TRBD1	TRBV10-3	-	TRBJ2-5	TGTGCCATCAGTGAGGCTCGGACAGGGGCGGGCAAGGCACCGCAAGAGACCCAGTACTTC	CAISEARTGAGKAPQETQYF
-	TRBV6-5	many	TRBJ1-1	TGTGCCAGCAGTTACTCGAGGAGGGCCGACACTGAAGCTTTCTTT	CASSYSRRADTEAFF
-	TRBV18	-	TRBJ1-4	TGTGCCAGCTCACCGACAGCAACTAATGAAAAACTGTTTTTT	CASSPTATNEKLFF
-	TRBV6-5	-	TRBJ2-5	TGTGCCAGCAGTTCCCTAGGACACAGAGAGACCCAGTACTTC	CASSSLGHRETQYF
-	TRBV5-1	few	TRBJ2-1	TGCGCCAGCAGCCTCCCCGGGACAGCGGGGGATGAGCAGTTCTTC	CASSLPGTAGDEQFF
TRBD2	TRBV2	-	TRBJ2-1	TGTGCCAGCAGGACCCTTCAGGGTCGCGGGGGAGGATACAATGAGCAGTTCTTC	CASRTLQGRGGGYNEQFF
TRBD2	TRBV5-5	-	TRBJ2-1	TGTGCCAGCAGCTTGTCGGCGGGGGGGCCCTATGAGCAGTTCTTC	CASSLSAGGPYEQFF
-	TRBV28	-	TRBJ1-1	TGTGCCAGCAGTTCCGGGGGGGCGGTTAACACTGAAGCTTTCTTT	CASSSGGAVNTEAFF
TRBD1	TRBV5-1	-	TRBJ1-1	TGCGCCAGCCGCTCTAGACAGGGGGCCATTTACACTGAAGCTTTCTTT	CASRSRQGAIYTEAFF
-	TRBV3-1/TRBV3-2	-	TRBJ1-6	TGTGCCAGCAGCCAAGCGACTACCTCACCCCTCCACTTT	CASSQATTSPLHF
TRBD1	TRBV19	-	TRBJ2-7	TGTGCCAGTAGTATTGGTGGACAGGGAGCCTACGAGCAGTACTTC	CASSIGGQGAYEQYF
-	TRBV2	-	TRBJ2-1	TGTGCCAGCAGTGAAAACAGAGACAATGAGCAGTTCTTC	CASSENRDNEQFF
-	TRBV14	-	TRBJ1-6	TGTGCCAGCAGCCAATTTCAGGGTACGAAAAATTCACCCCTCCACTTT	CASSQFQGTKNSPLHF
TRBD1	TRBV29-1	-	TRBJ1-2	TGCAGCGTTGATGAGACAGGGGGCGTGAGGGGCTACACCTTC	CSVDETGGVRGYTF
-	TRBV10-1	-	TRBJ2-3	TGCGCCAGCAGTGATTCAGGACAGTTCACAGATACGCAGTATTTT	CASSDSGQFTDTQYF
-	TRBV21-1	-	TRBJ1-2	TGTGCCAGCAGGCGGGACAGCAAACTCACCTTC	CASRRDSKLTF
TRBD1	TRBV11-2	-	TRBJ1-2	TGTGCCAGCAGGTCTACAGGGGGCCAAGGCTACACCTTC	CASRSTGGQGYTF
-	TRBV28	-	TRBJ1-6	TGTGCCAGCAGTTCCCCAGGTTTTCAGTCACCCCTCCACTTT	CASSSPGFQSPLHF
TRBD1	TRBV6-5	-	TRBJ2-1	TGTGCCAGCAGTTACTCGACAGGGTTCGAGCAGTTCTTC	CASSYSTGFEQFF
TRBD2	TRBV18	-	TRBJ2-3	TGTGCCAGCTCACCATACACTAGCGGGGTCACAGATACGCAGTATTTT	CASSPYTSGVTDTQYF
TRBD2	TRBV4-2	-	TRBJ2-1	TGTGCCAGCAGCCGGACTAGCGGGAGCGACAATGAGCAGTTCTTC	CASSRTSGSDNEQFF
-	TRBV7-2	once	TRBJ2-1	TGTGCCAGCAGCTTAGCCGGTACGCGGGCCTACAATGAGCAGTTCTTC	CASSLAGTRAYNEQFF
TRBD2	TRBV5-4	-	TRBJ2-5	TGTGCCAGCAGCGGTGGGAGGAGGACTAGCGGGGAAGAGACCCAGTACTTC	CASSGGRRTSGEETQYF
TRBD1	TRBV28	-	TRBJ1-6	TGTGCCAGCAGTTCCCTTTTGGACAGGGGTAGGACCTATAATTCACCCCTCCACTTT	CASSSLLDRGRTYNSPLHF
TRBD1	TRBV5-1	-	TRBJ1-2	TGCGCCAGCAGCTTGGAGGGACAGGGGGTGAGTGGCTACACCTTC	CASSLEGQGVSGYTF